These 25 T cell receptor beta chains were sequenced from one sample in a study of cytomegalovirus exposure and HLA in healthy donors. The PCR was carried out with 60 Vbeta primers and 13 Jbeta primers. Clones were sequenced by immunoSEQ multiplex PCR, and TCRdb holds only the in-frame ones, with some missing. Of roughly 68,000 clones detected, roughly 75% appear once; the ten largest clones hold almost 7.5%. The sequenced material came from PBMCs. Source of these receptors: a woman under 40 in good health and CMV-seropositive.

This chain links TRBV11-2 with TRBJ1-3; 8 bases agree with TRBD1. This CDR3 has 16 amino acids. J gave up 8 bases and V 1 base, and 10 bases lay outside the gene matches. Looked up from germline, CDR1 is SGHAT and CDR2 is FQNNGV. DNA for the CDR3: TGTGCCAGCAGCTTAGCACTGGGGACAGGAGGGGACACCATATATTTT. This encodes CASSLALGTGGDTIYF.

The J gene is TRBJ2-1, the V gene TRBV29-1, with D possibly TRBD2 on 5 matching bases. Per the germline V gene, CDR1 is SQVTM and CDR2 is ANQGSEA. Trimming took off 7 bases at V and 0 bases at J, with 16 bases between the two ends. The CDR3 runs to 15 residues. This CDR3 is CSAPDRRGSYNEQFF. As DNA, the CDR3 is TGCAGCGCCCCGGACCGCCGGGGCTCCTACAATGAGCAGTTCTTC.

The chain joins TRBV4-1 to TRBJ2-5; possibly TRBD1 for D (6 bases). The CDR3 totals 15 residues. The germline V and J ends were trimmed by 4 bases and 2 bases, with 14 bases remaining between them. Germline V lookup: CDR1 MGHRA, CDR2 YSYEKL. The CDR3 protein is CASSPSWTVQETQYF. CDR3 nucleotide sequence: TGCGCCAGCAGCCCATCTTGGACAGTACAAGAGACCCAGTACTTC.

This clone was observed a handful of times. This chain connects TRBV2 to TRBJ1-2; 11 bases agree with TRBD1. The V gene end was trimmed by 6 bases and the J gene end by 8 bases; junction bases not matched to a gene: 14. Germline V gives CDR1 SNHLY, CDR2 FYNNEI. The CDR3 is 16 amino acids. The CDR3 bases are TGTGCCAGCAGGGCGGTCTCGGGACAGGGGGTCGGGGGCTACACCTTC. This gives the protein CASRAVSGQGVGGYTF.

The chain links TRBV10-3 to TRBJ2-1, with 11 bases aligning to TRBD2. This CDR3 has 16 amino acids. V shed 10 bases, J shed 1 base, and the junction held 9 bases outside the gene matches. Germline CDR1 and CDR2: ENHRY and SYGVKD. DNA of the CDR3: TGTGCCACCCATAGCGGGAGGGCCGAGTCCTACAATGAGCAGTTCTTC. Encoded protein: CATHSGRAESYNEQFF.

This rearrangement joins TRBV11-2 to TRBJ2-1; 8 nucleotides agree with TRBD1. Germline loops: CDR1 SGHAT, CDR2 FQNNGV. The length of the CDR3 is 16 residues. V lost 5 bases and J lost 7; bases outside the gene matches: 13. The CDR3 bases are TGTGCCAGCAGCCCATCCGTGGACAGGGTGGGTAATGAGCAGTTCTTC. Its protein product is CASSPSVDRVGNEQFF.

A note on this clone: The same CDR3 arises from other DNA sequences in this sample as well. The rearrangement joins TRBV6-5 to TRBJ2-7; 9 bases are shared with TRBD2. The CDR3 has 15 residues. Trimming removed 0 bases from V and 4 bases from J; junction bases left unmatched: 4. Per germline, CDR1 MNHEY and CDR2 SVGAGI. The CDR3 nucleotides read TGTGCCAGCAGTTACTCGGGACTAGCCGTGTACGAGCAGTACTTC. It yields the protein CASSYSGLAVYEQYF.

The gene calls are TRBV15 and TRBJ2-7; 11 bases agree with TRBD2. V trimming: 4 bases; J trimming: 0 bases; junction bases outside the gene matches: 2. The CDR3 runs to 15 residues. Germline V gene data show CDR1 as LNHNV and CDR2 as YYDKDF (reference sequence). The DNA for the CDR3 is TGTGCCACCAGCACTAGCGGGGGGTCCTCCTACGAGCAGTACTTC. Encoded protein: CATSTSGGSSYEQYF.

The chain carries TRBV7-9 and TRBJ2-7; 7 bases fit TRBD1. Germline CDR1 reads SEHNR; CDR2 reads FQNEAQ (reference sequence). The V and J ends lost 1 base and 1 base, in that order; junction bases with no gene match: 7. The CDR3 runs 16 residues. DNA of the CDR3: TGTGCCAGCAGCTTAGAAGAGACAGGGTCTTCCTACGAGCAGTACTTC. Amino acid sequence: CASSLEETGSSYEQYF.

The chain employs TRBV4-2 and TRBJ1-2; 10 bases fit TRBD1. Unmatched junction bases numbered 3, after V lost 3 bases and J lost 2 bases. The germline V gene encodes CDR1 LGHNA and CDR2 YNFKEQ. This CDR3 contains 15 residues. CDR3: CASSHGQGGNYGYTF. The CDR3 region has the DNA TGTGCCAGCAGCCACGGACAGGGGGGCAACTATGGCTACACCTTC.

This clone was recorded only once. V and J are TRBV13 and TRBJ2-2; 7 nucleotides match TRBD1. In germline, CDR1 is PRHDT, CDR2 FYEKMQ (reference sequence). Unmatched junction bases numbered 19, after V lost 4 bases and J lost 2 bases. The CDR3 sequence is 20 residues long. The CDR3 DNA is TGTGCCAGCAGCTCCTCCCCACCTAATCCGGGACAGACCAACACCGGGGAGCTGTTTTTT. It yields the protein CASSSSPPNPGQTNTGELFF.

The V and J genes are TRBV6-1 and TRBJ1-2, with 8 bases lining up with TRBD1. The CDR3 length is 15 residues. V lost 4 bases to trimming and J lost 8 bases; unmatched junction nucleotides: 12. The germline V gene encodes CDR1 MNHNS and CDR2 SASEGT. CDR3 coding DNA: TGTGCCAGCAGTGGGTTAAGGACAGGGTCGGGGGGCTACACCTTC. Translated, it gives CASSGLRTGSGGYTF.

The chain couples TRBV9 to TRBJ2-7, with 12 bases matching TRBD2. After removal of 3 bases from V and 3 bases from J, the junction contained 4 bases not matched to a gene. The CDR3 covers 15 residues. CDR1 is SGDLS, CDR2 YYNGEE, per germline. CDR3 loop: CASSAWTSGIYEQYF. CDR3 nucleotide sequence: TGTGCCAGCAGCGCTTGGACTAGCGGGATCTACGAGCAGTACTTC. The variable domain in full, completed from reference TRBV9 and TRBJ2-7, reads DSGVTQTPKHLITATGQRVTLRCSPRSGDLSVYWYQQSLDQGLQFLIQYYNGEERAKGNILERFSAQQFPDLHSELNLSSLELGDSALYFCASSAWTSGIYEQYFGPGTRLTVT.

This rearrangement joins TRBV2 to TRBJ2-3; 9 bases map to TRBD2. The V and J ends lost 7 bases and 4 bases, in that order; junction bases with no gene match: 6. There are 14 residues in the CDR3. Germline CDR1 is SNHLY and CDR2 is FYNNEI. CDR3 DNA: TGTGCCAGCATGGGGCGGGAGGGCCCAGATACGCAGTATTTT. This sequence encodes CASMGREGPDTQYF.

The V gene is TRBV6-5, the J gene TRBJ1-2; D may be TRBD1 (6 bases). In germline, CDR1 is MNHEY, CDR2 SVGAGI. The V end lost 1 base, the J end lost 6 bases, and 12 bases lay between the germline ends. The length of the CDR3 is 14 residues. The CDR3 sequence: CASSYYGRGDGYTF. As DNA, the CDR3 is TGTGCCAGCAGTTACTATGGCAGGGGCGATGGCTACACCTTC.

CDR3 nucleotides: TGTGCCACCAGCAGAGATCTGGGGGGCTACGAGCAGTACTTC. Protein sequence: CATSRDLGGYEQYF. This sequence joins TRBV15 and TRBJ2-7, with a possible D match to TRBD2 (6 bases). Germline assignment: CDR1 LNHNV and CDR2 YYDKDF (reference sequence). CDR3 length: 14 amino acids. V dropped 0 bases and J dropped 3 bases, with 9 bases sitting between them.

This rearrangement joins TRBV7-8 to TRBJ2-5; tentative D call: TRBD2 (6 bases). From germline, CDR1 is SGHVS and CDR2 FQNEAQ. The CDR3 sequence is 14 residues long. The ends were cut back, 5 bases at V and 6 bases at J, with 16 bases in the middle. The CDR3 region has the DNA TGTGCCAGCAGCCATGGGACTTTGGTAAAGACCCAGTACTTC. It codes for CASSHGTLVKTQYF.

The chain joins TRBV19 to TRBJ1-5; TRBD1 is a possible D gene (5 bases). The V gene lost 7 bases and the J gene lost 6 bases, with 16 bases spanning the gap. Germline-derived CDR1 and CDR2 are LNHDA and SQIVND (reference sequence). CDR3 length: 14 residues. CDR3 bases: TGTGCCAGTACCTCAAGCGGGGGTGGTCAGCCCCAGCATTTT. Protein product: CASTSSGGGQPQHF.

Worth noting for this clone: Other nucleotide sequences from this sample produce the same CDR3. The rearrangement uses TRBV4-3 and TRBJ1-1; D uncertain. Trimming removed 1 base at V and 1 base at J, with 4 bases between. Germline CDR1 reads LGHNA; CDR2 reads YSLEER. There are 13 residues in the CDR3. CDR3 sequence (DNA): TGCGCCAGCAGCCAAGCAGGGAACACTGAAGCTTTCTTT. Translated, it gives CASSQAGNTEAFF.

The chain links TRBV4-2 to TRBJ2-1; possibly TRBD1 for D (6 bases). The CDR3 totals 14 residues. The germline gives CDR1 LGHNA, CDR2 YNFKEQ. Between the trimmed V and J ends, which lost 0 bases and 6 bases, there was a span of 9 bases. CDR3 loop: CASSQDGGVNEQFF. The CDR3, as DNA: TGTGCCAGCAGCCAAGATGGGGGCGTCAATGAGCAGTTCTTC.

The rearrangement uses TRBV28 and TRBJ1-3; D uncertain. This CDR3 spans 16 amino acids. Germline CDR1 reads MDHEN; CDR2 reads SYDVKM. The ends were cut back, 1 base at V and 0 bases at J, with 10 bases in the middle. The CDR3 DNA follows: TGTGCCAGCAGTTTATTGCTAGGCGGCTCTGGAAACACCATATATTTT. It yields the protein CASSLLLGGSGNTIYF.

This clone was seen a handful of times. For the CDR3, the DNA is TGTGCCAGCAGTGTAAACAGGGGGTACGAGCAGTACTTC. This codes for CASSVNRGYEQYF. The rearrangement joins TRBV2 to TRBJ2-7, with 8 bases fitting TRBD1. V trimming: 4 bases; J trimming: 4 bases; junction bases outside the gene matches: 3. The CDR3 is made up of 13 amino acids. The V gene's germline CDR1 is SNHLY and CDR2 FYNNEI.

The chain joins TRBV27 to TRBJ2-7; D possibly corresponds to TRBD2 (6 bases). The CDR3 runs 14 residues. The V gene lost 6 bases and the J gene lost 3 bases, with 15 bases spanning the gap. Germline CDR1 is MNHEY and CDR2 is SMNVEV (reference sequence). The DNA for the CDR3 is TGTGCCAGCAGGGGGACTGGGAGACTCTACGAGCAGTACTTC. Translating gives CASRGTGRLYEQYF.

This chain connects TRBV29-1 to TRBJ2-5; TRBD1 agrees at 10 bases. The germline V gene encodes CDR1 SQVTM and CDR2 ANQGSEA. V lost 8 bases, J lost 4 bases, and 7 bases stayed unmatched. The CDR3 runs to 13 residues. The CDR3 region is CSSRQGAVETQYF. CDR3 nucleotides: TGCAGCTCTAGACAGGGGGCTGTAGAGACCCAGTACTTC.

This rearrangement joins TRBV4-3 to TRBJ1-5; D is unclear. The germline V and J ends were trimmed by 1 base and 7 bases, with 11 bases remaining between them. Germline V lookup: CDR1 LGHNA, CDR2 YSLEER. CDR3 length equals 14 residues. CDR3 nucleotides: TGCGCCAGCAGCCAAGGGCCAGGATTACAGCCCCAGCATTTT. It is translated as CASSQGPGLQPQHF.